Sequencing of this TCR beta chain was carried out in a study of blood T cell repertoires in COVID-19 (dated by TCRdb to 2018 to 2021). Background on the whole study: The collaborator samples originated in the United States, Italy and Spain and spanned the acute and convalescent phases of COVID-19. The material from the prospective study consisted of cDNA or gDNA derived from T cells, B-cell-depleted T cells, or PBMCs. The dataset comprised deeply sampled blood TCRbeta repertoires from subjects exposed to, actively infected with, or recovered from COVID-19. A freely available public database, intended as a resource for researchers studying the immune response to SARS-CoV-2, is where the repertoires were released. The samples were drawn from the first 160 participants of the ongoing ImmuneRACE study and from 950 to 1,500 subjects provided by 6 global collaborators. The sample metadata nearly always contained a de-identified subject ID, COVID-19 status, age in years and sex. Where HLA class I and class II types were available, the types were taken from metadata supplied by the sample provider, not from assay-based typing. Points the paper makes about the study in general: The quantity of clinical and demographic metadata differed by source and by participant and was supplied without curation.

Enrolling through a virtual design, the prospective study's participants ranged in age from roughly 18 to 95 years and lived across 24 United States geographic areas. In the prospective study, cohorts were assigned on the basis of participant-reported clinical history obtained from a screening survey and a study questionnaire. ImmuneRACE Cohort 3 recovered participants were defined by two consecutive negative NP/OP PCR tests, healthcare professional clearance, or symptom resolution. Each participant in the prospective study had whole blood, serum and a nasopharyngeal or oropharyngeal swab collected by mobile phlebotomists. Participants in the prospective study had the option to provide additional blood draws and questionnaires over a 2-month period. Prospective study blood samples were shipped either frozen or at room temperature before DNA extraction. After removal of 6 bases from V and 4 bases from J, the junction retains 3 bases not matched to a gene. As encoded in the germline V gene, CDR1 is MNHEY while CDR2 is SVGAGI. The CDR3, cysteine through phenylalanine, is 13 amino acids long. Only the CDR3 DNA stays, 39 bases, in frame from base 1.

Turning to this clone: The specificity of this receptor is unknown. It has no much larger one-base neighbor in the sample; base qualities were not kept.

The immunoSEQ Assay, a bias-controlled multiplex PCR, was used to amplify TCRbeta CDR3 regions from genomic DNA. As for how the authors treated the data: Within the assay, amplification of reference gene primers was used to estimate how many nucleated cells each sample contained. To quantify the absolute abundance of each unique TCRbeta CDR3 rearrangement, sequence reads were collapsed and filtered. For each sample, productive Simpson clonality was calculated as the square root of Simpson's diversity index across productive rearrangements. TCRdb holds this immuneACCESS table with in-frame rearrangements only. Some clones are missing; in checked studies, unresolved V genes explain under half, and the rest has no known cause. V, J and clone size reflect that table, while D and trimming were determined from the DNA. In all, the sample holds a few hundred thousand clones, and around 90% of those were seen once. The biggest ten clones account for approximately 1.7% of the sample.

Sequencing was carried out using PBMCs or T cells enriched from blood (not recorded which). The chain is assembled from TRBV6-5 and TRBJ2-3; TRBD1 lines up with 8 middle nucleotides. This clonotype was obtained from a woman aged 45-65 years who had recovered from COVID-19. In nucleotide form, the sequence is TGTGCCAGCAGGCAGGGGGCCTCAGATACGCAGTATTTT. Translated, this gives CASRQGASDTQYF.